These T cell receptor beta chains were read from a single sample in a study of blood T cell repertoires in COVID-19. The method was immunoSEQ multiplex PCR; TCRdb's version includes in-frame clones alone and lacks a portion of them. The data contain 190,000 or so clones, roughly four fifths of them singletons. The sample comprised peripheral blood. The receptor source for this set is a human donor with acute or convalescent COVID-19. The donor label of this sample is uncertain. Both conserved end residues are part of each CDR3. D genes are given only for firm matches. Only some rows state a clone size, as once, few, many or a class for expanded clones.

>.|.|TRBV19|TRBJ1-2
CASSLQGSFLYGYTF
>.|TRBD2|TRBV11-2|TRBJ2-1
CASSLGGGPYNEQFF
>.|TRBD1|TRBV5-6|TRBJ2-3
CASSSRRGRRTDTQYF
>.|.|TRBV28|TRBJ1-1
CASSLRGWATEAFF
>.|TRBD1|TRBV7-3|TRBJ1-1
CASSTDRGLNTEAFF
>.|TRBD2|TRBV10-2|TRBJ2-2
CASRASGRTGELFF
>.|.|TRBV12-3/TRBV12-4|TRBJ2-7
CATGRGSYEQYF
>.|.|TRBV10-3|TRBJ2-2
CAIRDYKSNTGELFF
>.|TRBD2|TRBV3-1/TRBV3-2|TRBJ2-5
CASSLLAGAETQYF
>.|.|TRBV4-1|TRBJ1-1
CASSRALQGGAEAFF
>.|TRBD2|TRBV2|TRBJ2-2
CASSSSGSANTGELFF
>.|TRBD2|TRBV2|TRBJ2-1
CASMRGNEQFF
>.|.|TRBV30|TRBJ1-1
CAWIRGGRWVTEAFF
>.|.|TRBV2|TRBJ1-1
CASRTGGGLMNTEAFF
>.|TRBD1|TRBV3-1/TRBV3-2|TRBJ1-4
CASSPGTGAQKLFF
>.|.|TRBV18|TRBJ2-6
CASSPQGAGANVLTF
>.|TRBD1|TRBV5-1|TRBJ1-4
CASSARGPGANEKLFF
>.|TRBD1|TRBV18|TRBJ2-7
CASSPTGGAVYEQYF
>.|.|TRBV9|TRBJ1-4
CASSSRTETNEKLFF
>few|.|TRBV7-3|TRBJ2-5
CASSPQGGETQYF
>few|TRBD1|TRBV29-1|TRBJ2-1
CSSGTGYNEQFF
>.|.|TRBV5-1|TRBJ2-3
CASSLVGSRTDTQYF
>.|.|TRBV10-3|TRBJ1-3
CAITPGGGFGNTIYF
>.|.|TRBV5-4|TRBJ1-2
CASMGANYGYTF
>.|.|TRBV7-9|TRBJ2-3
CASSPLGLLDTQYF
>.|.|TRBV5-1|TRBJ2-5
CASSLDNVQETQYF
>few|.|TRBV7-2|TRBJ1-1
CASSLILQPTEAFF
>.|.|TRBV6-1|TRBJ1-3
CASSETWGGNTIYF
>.|.|TRBV7-2|TRBJ1-2
CASSSTGNYGYTF
>.|TRBD1|TRBV29-1|TRBJ1-2
CSVGGQGVGGYTF
>.|.|TRBV6-4|TRBJ2-3
CASSTESTDTQYF
>.|TRBD1|TRBV27|TRBJ2-6
CASSPPGTGANVLTF
>few|.|TRBV7-9|TRBJ2-2
CASSLGGTVNTGELFF
>.|.|TRBV7-2|TRBJ1-2
CASSSRGYGYTF
>.|.|TRBV7-2|TRBJ1-1
CASSWTGDTEAFF
>.|TRBD2|TRBV7-3|TRBJ2-1
CASSLIPPGLAGRNEQFF
>.|.|TRBV29-1|TRBJ2-5
CSLLVGETQYF
>.|.|TRBV19|TRBJ1-5
CASSKTGQNQPQHF
>.|TRBD1|TRBV2|TRBJ1-1
CASRWTGATEAFF
>.|TRBD1|TRBV6-5|TRBJ2-2
CASIRTGSTGELFF